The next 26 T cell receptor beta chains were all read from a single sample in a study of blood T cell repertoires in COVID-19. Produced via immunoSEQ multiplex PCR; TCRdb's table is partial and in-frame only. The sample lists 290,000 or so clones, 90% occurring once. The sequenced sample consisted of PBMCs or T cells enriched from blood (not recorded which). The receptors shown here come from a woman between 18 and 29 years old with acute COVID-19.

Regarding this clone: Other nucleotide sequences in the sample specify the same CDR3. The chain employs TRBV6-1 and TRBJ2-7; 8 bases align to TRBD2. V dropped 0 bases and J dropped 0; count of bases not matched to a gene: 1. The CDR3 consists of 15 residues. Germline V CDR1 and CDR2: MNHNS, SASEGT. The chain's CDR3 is CASSEASGSSYEQYF. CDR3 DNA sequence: TGTGCCAGCAGTGAAGCCAGCGGGAGCTCCTACGAGCAGTACTTC.

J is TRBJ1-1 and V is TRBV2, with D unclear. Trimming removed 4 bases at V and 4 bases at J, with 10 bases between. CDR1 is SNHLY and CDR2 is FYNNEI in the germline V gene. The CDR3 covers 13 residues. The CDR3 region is CASSVSGRTEAFF. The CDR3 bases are TGTGCCAGCAGTGTTAGCGGACGCACTGAAGCTTTCTTT.

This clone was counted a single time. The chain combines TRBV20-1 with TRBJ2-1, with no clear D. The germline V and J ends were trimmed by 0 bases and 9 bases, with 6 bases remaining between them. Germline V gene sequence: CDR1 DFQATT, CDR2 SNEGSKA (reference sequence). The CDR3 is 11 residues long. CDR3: CSAREYPEQFF. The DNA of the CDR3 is TGCAGTGCTAGAGAATATCCTGAGCAGTTCTTC.

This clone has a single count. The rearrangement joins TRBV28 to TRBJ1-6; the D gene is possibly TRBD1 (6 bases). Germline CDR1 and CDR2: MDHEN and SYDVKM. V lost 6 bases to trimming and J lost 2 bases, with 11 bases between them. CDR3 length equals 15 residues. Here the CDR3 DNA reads TGTGCCAGCAGCTTCGACAGGCCCTATAATTCACCCCTCCACTTT. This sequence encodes CASSFDRPYNSPLHF.

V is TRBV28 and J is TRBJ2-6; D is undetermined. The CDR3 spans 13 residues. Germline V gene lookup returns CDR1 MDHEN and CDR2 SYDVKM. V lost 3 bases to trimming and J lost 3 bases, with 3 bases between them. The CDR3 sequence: CASSFGGANVLTF. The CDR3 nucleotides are TGTGCCAGCAGTTTCGGTGGGGCCAACGTCCTGACTTTC.

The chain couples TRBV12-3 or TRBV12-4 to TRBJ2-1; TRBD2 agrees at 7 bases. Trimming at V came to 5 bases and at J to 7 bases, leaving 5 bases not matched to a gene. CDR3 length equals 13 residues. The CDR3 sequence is CASSLPGLNEQFF. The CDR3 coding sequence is TGTGCCAGCAGTCTGCCGGGACTAAATGAGCAGTTCTTC.

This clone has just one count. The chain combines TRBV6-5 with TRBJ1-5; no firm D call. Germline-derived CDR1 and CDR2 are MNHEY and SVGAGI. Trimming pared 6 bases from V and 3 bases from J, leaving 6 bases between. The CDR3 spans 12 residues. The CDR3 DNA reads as TGTGCCAGCAGCCCCCTCAATCAGCCCCAGCATTTT. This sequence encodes CASSPLNQPQHF.

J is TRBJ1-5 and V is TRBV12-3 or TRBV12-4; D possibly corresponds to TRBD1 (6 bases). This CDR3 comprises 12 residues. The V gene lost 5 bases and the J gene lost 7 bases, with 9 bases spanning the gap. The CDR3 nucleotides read TGTGCCAGCAGTACCCAGGGGCAGCCCCAGCATTTT. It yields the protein CASSTQGQPQHF.

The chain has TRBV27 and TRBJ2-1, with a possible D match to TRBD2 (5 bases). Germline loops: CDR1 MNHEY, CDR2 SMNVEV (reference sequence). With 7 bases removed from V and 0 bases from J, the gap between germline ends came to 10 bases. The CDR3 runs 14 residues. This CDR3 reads CASIERSSYNEQFF. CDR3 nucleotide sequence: TGTGCCAGCATCGAGCGGAGCTCCTACAATGAGCAGTTCTTC.

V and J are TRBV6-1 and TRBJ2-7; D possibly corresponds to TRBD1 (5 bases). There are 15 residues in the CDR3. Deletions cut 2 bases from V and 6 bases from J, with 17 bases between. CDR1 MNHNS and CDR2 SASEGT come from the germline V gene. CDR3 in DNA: TGTGCCAGCAGTGAACTACTGGGAACGCAGGGCGAGCAGTACTTC. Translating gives CASSELLGTQGEQYF.

In DNA form, the CDR3 reads TGTGCCAGCAGCTTAGATCGGAACTATAATGAGCAGTTCTTC. The encoded protein is CASSLDRNYNEQFF. The genes are TRBV11-2 and TRBJ2-1; unclear D gene. Trimming cost V 0 bases and J 7 bases, with 10 bases left between them. The germline V gene encodes CDR1 SGHAT and CDR2 FQNNGV. CDR3 length equals 14 residues.

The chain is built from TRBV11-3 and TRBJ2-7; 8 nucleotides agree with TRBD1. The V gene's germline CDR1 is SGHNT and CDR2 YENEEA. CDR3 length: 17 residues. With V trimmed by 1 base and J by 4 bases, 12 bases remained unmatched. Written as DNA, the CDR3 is TGTGCCAGCAGCTTAGTGTCCGGGGGCAGGGGGCTGTACGAGCAGTACTTC. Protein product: CASSLVSGGRGLYEQYF.

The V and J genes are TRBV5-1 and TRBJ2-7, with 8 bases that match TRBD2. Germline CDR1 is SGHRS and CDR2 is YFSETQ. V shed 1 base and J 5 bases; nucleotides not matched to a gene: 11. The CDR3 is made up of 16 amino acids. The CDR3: CASSLIAGGSSNEQYF. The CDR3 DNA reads TGCGCCAGCAGCTTGATCGCGGGAGGTAGTAGTAACGAGCAGTACTTC.

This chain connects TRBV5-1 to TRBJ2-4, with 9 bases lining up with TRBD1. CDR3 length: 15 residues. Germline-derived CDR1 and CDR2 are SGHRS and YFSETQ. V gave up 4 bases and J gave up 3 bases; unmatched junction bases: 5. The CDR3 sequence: CASSPTGGGKNIQYF. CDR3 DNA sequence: TGCGCCAGCAGCCCGACAGGGGGTGGCAAAAACATTCAGTACTTC.

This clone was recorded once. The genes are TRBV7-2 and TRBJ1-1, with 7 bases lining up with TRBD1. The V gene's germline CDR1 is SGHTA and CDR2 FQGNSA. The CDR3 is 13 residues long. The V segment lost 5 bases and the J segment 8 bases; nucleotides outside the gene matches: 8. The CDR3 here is CASSRGRDREAFF. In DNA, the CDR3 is TGTGCCAGCAGCAGAGGCAGGGACAGAGAAGCTTTCTTT.

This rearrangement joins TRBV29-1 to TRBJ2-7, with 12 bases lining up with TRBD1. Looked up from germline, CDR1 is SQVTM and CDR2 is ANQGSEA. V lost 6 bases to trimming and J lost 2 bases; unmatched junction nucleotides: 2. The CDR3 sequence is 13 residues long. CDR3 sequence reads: CSVGTGGPYEQYF. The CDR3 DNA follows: TGCAGCGTCGGGACAGGGGGCCCCTACGAGCAGTACTTC.

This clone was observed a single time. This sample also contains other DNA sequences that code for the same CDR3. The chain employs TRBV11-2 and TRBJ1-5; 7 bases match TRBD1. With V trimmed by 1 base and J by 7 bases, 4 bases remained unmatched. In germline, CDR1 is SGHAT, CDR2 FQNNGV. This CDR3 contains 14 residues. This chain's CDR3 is CASSLGQGGQPQHF. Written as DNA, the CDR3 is TGTGCCAGCAGCTTAGGACAGGGCGGCCAGCCCCAGCATTTT.

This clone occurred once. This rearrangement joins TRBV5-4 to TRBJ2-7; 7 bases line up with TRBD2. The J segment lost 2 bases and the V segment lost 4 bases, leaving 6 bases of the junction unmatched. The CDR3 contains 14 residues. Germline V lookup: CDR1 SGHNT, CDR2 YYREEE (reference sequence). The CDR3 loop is CASSPTSEAYEQYF. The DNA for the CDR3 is TGTGCCAGCAGCCCTACTAGCGAGGCCTACGAGCAGTACTTC.

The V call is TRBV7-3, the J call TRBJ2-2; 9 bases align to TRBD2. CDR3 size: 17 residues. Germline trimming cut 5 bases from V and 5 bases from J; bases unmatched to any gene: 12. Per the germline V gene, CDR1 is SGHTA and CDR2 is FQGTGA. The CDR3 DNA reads TGTGCCAGCAGCCCCAATTTAGCGGGAGTGGGAACCGGGGAGCTGTTTTTT. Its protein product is CASSPNLAGVGTGELFF.

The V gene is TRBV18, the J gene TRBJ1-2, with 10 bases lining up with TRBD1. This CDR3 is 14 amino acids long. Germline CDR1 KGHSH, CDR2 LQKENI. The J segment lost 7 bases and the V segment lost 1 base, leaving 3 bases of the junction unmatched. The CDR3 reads CASSPRDRGGGYTF. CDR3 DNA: TGTGCCAGCTCACCACGGGACAGGGGTGGTGGCTACACCTTC.

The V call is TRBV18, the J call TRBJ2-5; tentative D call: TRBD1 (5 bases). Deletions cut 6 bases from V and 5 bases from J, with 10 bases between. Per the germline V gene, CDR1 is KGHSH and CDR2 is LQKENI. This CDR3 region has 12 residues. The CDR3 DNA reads TGTGCCAGCTCCCCCAGGGTGGAGACCCAGTACTTC. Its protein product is CASSPRVETQYF. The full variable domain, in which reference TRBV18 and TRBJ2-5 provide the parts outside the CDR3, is NAGVMQNPRHLVRRRGQEARLRCSPMKGHSHVYWYRQLPEEGLKFMVYLQKENIIDESGMPKERFSAEFPKEGPSILRIQQVVRGDSAAYFCASSPRVETQYFGPGTRLLVL.

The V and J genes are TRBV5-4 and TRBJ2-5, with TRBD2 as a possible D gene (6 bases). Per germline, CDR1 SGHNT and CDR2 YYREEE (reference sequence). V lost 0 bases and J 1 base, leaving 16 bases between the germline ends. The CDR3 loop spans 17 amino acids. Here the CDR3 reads CASSLAGLAATQETQYF. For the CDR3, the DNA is TGTGCCAGCAGCTTGGCTGGTTTAGCGGCGACCCAAGAGACCCAGTACTTC.

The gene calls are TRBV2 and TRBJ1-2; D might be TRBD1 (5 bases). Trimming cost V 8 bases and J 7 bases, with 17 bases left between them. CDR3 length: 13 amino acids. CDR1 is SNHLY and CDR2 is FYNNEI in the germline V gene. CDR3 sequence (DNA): TGTGCCAGCGGGGGGGAAGTCTTGTTTGGCTACACCTTC. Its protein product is CASGGEVLFGYTF.

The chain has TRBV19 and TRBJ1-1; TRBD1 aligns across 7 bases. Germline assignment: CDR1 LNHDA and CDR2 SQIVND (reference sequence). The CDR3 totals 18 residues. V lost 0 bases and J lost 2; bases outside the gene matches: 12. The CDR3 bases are TGTGCCAGTAGTATAGATCCTCCGGCCGAGGGGGCCAACACTGAAGCTTTCTTT. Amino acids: CASSIDPPAEGANTEAFF.

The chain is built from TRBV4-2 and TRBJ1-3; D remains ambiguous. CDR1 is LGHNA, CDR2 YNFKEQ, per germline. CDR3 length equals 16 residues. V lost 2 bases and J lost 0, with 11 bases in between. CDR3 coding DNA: TGTGCCAGCAGCCAACCACGAGGGTACTCTGGAAACACCATATATTTT. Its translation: CASSQPRGYSGNTIYF.

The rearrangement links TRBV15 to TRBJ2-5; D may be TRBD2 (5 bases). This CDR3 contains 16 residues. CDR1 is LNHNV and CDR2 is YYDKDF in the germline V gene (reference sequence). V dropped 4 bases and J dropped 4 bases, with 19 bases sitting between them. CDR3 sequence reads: CATSTNRVPGVETQYF. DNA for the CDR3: TGTGCCACCAGCACAAACCGGGTCCCCGGGGTAGAGACCCAGTACTTC.